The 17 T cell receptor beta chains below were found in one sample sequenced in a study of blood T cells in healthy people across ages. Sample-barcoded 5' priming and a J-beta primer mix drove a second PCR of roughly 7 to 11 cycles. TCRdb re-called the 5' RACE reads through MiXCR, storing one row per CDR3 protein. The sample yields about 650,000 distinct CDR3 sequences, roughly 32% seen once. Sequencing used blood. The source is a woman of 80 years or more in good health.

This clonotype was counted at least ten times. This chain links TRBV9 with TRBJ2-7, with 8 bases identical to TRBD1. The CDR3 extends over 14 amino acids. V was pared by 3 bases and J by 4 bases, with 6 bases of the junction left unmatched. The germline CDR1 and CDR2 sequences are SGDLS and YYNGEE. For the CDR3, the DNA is TGTGCCAGCAGCGGACAGGGGATCCCTTACGAGCAGTACTTC. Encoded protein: CASSGQGIPYEQYF.

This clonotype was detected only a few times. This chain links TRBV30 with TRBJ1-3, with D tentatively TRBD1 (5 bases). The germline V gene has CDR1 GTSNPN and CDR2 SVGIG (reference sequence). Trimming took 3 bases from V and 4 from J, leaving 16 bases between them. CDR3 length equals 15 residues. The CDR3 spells CAWSFPGAGGNTIYF. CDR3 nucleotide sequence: TGTGCCTGGAGCTTCCCCGGGGCAGGGGGAAACACCATATATTTT.

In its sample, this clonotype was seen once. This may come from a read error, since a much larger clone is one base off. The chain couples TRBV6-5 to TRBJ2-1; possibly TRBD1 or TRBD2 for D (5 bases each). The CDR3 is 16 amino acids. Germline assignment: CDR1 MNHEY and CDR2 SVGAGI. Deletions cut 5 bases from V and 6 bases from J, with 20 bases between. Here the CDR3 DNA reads TGTGCCAGCAGTCTACGTATAACGGGGCCGCTCAATGAGCAGTTCTTC. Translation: CASSLRITGPLNEQFF.

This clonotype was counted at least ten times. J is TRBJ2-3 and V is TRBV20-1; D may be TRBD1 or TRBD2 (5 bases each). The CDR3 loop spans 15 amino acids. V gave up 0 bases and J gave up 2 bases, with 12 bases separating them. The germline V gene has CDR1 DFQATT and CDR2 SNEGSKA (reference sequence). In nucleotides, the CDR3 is TGCAGTGCTAGAGATCCGGGACGGACCACAGATACGCAGTATTTT. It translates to CSARDPGRTTDTQYF.

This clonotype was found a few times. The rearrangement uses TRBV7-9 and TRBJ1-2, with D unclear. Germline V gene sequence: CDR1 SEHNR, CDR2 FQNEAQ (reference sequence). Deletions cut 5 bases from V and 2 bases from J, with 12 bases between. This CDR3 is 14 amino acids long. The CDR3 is CASSPRPGNYGYTF. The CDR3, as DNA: TGTGCCAGCAGCCCCCGACCCGGGAACTATGGCTACACCTTC.

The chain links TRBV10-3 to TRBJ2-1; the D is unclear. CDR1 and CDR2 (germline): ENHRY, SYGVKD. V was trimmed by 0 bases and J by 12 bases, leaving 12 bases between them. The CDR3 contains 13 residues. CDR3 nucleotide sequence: TGTGCCATCAGTGAGTCGGGCGGATATGGGCAGTTCTTC. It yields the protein CAISESGGYGQFF.

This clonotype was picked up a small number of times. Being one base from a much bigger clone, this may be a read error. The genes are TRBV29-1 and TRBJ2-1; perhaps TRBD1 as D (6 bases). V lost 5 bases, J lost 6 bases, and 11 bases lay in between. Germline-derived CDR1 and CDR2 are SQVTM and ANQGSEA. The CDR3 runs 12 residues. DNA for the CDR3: TGCAGCGTTCGTGGGGGCCCCAATGAGCAGTTCTTC. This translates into CSVRGGPNEQFF.

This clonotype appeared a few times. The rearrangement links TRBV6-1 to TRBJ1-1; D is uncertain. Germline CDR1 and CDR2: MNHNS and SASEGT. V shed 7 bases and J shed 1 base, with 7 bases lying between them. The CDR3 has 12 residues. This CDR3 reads CASIPTNTEAFF. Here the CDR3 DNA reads TGTGCCAGCATTCCGACGAACACTGAAGCTTTCTTT.

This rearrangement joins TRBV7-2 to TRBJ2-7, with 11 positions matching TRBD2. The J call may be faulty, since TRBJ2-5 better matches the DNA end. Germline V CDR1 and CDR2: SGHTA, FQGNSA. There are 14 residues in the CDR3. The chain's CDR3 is CASGSGGAGETQYF. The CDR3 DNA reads TGTGCCAGTGGTAGCGGGGGGGCCGGAGAGACCCAGTACTTC.

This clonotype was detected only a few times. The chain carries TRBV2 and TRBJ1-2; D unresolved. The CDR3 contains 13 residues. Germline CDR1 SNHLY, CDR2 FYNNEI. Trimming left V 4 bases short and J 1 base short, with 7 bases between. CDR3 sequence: CASSVGFNYGYTF. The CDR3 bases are TGTGCCAGCAGTGTCGGGTTTAACTATGGCTACACCTTC.

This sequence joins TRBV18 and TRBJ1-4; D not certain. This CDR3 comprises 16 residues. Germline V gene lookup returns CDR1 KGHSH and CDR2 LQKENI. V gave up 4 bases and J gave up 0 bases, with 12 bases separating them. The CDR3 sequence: CASSLKDKSTNEKLFF. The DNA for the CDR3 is TGTGCCAGCTCACTCAAAGACAAGTCAACTAATGAAAAACTGTTTTTT.

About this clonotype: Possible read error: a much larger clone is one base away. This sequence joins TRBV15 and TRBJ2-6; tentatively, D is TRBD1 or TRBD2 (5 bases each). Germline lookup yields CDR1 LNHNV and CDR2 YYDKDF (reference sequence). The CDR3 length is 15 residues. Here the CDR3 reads CATSRGGDGANVRTF. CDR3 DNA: TGTGCCACCAGCAGAGGGGGCGACGGGGCCAACGTCCGGACTTTC. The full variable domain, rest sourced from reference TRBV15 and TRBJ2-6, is DAMVIQNPRYQVTQFGKPVTLSCSQTLNHNVMYWYQQKSSQAPKLLFHYYDKDFNNEADTPDNFQSRRPNTSFCFLDIRSPGLGDTAMYLCATSRGGDGANVRTFGAGSRLTVL.

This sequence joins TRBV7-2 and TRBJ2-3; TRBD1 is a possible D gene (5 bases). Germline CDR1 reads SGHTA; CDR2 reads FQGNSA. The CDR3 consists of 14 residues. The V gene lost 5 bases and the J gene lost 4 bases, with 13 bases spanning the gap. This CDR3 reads CASSPGRASDTQYF. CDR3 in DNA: TGTGCCAGCAGCCCGGGCAGGGCTTCAGATACGCAGTATTTT.

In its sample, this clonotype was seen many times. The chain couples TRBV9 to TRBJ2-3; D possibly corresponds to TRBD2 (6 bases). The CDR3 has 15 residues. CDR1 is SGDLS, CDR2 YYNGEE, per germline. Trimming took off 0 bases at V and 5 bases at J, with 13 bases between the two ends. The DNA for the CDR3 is TGTGCCAGCAGCGTAGGACTAGTGGGCGTAGATACGCAGTATTTT. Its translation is CASSVGLVGVDTQYF.

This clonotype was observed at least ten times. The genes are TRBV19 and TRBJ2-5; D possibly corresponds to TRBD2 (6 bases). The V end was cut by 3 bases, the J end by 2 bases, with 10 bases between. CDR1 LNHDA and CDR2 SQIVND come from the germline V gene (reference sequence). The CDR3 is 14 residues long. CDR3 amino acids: CASSIGGRQETQYF. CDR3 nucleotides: TGTGCCAGTAGTATTGGAGGGAGGCAAGAGACCCAGTACTTC.

CDR3 region: CASSGLGGGDTGELFF. The CDR3 nucleotides read TGTGCCAGCAGCGGACTAGGGGGGGGCGACACCGGGGAGCTGTTTTTT. V usage is TRBV5-6 and J usage is TRBJ2-2; D may be TRBD2 (7 bases). CDR1 and CDR2 from the germline V gene are SGHDT and YYEEEE. V lost 4 bases, J lost 3 bases, and 16 bases lay in between. The CDR3 length is 16 residues.

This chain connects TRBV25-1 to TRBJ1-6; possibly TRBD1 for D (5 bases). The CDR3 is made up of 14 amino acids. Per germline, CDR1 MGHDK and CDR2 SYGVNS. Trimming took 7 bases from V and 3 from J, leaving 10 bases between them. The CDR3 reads CASKGQGYNSPLHF. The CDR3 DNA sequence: TGTGCCAGCAAAGGGCAGGGCTATAATTCACCCCTCCACTTT.